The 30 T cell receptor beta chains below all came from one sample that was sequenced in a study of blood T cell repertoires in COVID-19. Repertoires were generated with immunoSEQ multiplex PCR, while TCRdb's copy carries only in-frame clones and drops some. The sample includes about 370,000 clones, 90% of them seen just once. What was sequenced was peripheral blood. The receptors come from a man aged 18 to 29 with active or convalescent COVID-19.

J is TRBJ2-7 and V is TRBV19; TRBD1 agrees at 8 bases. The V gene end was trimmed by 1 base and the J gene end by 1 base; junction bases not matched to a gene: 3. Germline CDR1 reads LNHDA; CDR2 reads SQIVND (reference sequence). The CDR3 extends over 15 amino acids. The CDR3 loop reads CASSIGRQGSYEQYF. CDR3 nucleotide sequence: TGTGCCAGTAGTATAGGACGACAGGGGTCCTACGAGCAGTACTTC. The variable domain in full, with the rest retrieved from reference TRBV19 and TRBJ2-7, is DGGITQSPKYLFRKEGQNVTLSCEQNLNHDAMYWYRQDPGQGLRLIYYSQIVNDFQKGDIAEGYSVSREKKESFPLTVTSAQKNPTAFYLCASSIGRQGSYEQYFGPGTRLTVT.

The CDR3 here is CAWSPSGGAIGELFF. As DNA, the CDR3 is TGTGCCTGGAGTCCTTCTGGGGGGGCGATCGGGGAGCTGTTTTTT. The chain joins TRBV30 to TRBJ2-2; a weak D match, TRBD2 (7 bases). Trimming cost V 2 bases and J 7 bases, with 17 bases left between them. This CDR3 contains 15 residues. From germline, CDR1 is GTSNPN and CDR2 SVGIG (reference sequence).

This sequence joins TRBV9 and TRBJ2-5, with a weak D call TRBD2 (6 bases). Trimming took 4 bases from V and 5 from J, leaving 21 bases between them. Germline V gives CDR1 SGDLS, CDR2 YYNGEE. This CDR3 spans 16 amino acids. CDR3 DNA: TGTGCCAGCAGCCCCCCCCTAGCGTCATCTTCGGAGACCCAGTACTTC. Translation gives CASSPPLASSSETQYF.

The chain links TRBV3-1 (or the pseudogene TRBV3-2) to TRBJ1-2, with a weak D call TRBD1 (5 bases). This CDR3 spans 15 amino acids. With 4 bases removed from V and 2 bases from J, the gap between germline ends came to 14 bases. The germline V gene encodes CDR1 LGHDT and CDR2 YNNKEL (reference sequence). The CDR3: CASSPDGGRNYGYTF. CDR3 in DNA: TGTGCCAGCAGCCCCGACGGGGGGAGGAACTATGGCTACACCTTC.

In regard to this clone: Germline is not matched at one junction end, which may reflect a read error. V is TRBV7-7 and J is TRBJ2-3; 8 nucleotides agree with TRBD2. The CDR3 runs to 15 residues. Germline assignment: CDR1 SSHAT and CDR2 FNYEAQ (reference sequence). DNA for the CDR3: TGTGCTAGCAGCCCCACGGGGGGGAACACAGATACGCAGTATTTT. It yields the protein CASSPTGGNTDTQYF.

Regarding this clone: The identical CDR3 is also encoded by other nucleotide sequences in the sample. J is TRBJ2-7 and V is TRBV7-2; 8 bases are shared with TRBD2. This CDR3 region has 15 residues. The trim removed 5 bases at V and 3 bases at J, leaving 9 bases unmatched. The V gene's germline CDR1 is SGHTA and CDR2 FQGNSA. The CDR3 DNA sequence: TGTGCCAGCAGCCATCTGGGGCTAGCGGGCTACGAGCAGTACTTC. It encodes CASSHLGLAGYEQYF.

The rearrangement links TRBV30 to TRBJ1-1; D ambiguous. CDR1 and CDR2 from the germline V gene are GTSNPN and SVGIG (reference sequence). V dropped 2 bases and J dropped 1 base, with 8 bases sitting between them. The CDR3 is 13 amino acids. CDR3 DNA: TGTGCCTGGAGTCTAGGTAGGAACACTGAAGCTTTCTTT. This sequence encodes CAWSLGRNTEAFF.

This CDR3 reads CASSSATSGSTGELFF. CDR3 DNA: TGTGCCAGCAGCTCGGCGACTAGCGGGAGTACCGGGGAGCTGTTTTTT. The J gene is TRBJ2-2, the V gene TRBV9; 12 bases align to TRBD2. CDR3 size: 16 residues. Germline values: CDR1 SGDLS, CDR2 YYNGEE. Germline trimming cut 4 bases from V and 5 bases from J; bases unmatched to any gene: 6.

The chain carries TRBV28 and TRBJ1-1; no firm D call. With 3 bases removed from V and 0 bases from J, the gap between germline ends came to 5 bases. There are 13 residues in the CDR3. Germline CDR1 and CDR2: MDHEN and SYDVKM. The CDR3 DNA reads TGTGCCAGCAGTTTTCCGGTGAACACTGAAGCTTTCTTT. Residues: CASSFPVNTEAFF.

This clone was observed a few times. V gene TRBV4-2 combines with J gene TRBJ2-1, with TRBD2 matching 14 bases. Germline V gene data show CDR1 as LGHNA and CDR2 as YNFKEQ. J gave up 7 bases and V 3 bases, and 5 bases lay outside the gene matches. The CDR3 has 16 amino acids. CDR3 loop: CASSQTTSGRGNEQFF. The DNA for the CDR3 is TGTGCCAGCAGCCAGACGACTAGCGGGAGGGGAAATGAGCAGTTCTTC.

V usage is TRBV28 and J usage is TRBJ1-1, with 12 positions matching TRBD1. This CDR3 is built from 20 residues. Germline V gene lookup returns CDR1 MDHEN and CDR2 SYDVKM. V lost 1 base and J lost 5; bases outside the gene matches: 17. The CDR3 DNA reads TGTGCCAGCAGTTTATATGGGGGGACAGGGGGCCCCCGATTGAGGACTGAAGCTTTCTTT. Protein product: CASSLYGGTGGPRLRTEAFF.

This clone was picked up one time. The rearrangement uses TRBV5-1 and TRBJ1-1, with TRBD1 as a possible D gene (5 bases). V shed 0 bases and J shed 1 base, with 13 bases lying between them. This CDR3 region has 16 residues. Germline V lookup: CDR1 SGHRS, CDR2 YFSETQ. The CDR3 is CASSLETPGPNTEAFF. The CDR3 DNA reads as TGCGCCAGCAGCTTGGAAACCCCAGGGCCGAACACTGAAGCTTTCTTT.

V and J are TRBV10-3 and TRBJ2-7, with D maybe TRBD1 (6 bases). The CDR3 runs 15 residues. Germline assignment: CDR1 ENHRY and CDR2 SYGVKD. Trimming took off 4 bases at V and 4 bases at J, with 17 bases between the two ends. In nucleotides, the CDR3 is TGTGCCATCAGTGGCCAGGGGTCTCTAAATTACGAGCAGTACTTC. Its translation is CAISGQGSLNYEQYF.

CDR3 protein: CAISGSGDNYEQYF. CDR3 bases: TGTGCCATCAGTGGGTCTGGGGACAATTACGAGCAGTACTTC. The chain combines TRBV10-3 with TRBJ2-7; D is possibly TRBD1 (6 bases). Trimming pared 4 bases from V and 4 bases from J, leaving 14 bases between. Per germline, CDR1 ENHRY and CDR2 SYGVKD. The CDR3 spans 14 residues.

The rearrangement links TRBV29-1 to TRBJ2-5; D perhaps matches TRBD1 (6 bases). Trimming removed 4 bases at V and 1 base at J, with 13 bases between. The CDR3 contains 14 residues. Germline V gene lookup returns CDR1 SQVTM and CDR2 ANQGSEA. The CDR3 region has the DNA TGCAGCGTTGTAGATAGGGGGATCCAAGAGACCCAGTACTTC. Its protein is CSVVDRGIQETQYF. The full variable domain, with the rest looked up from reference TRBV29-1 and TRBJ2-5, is SAVISQKPSRDICQRGTSLTIQCQVDSQVTMMFWYRQQPGQSLTLIATANQGSEATYESGFVIDKFPISRPNLTFSTLTVSNMSPEDSSIYLCSVVDRGIQETQYFGPGTRLLVL.

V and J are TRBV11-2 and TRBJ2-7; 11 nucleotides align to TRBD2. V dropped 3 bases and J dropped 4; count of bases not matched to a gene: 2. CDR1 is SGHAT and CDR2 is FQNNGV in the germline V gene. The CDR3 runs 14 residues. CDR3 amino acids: CASSLGLADYEQYF. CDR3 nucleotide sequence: TGTGCCAGCAGCTTGGGACTAGCGGATTACGAGCAGTACTTC.

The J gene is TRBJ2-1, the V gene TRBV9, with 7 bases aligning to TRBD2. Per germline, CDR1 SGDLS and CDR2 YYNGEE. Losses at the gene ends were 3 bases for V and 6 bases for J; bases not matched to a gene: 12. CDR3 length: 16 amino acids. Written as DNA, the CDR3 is TGTGCCAGCAGCGCCAGAACTAGCGCTAAAGGCAATGAGCAGTTCTTC. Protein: CASSARTSAKGNEQFF.

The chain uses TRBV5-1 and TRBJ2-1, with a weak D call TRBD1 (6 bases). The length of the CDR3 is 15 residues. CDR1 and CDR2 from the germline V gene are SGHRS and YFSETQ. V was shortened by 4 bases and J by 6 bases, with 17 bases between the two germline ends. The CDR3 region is CASSPRPGTTNEQFF. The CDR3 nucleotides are TGCGCCAGCAGCCCGAGACCCGGGACAACCAATGAGCAGTTCTTC.

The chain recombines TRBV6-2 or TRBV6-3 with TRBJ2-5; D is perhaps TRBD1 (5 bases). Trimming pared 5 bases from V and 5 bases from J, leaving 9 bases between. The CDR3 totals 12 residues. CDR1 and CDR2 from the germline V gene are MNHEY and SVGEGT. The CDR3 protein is CASSPGKETQYF. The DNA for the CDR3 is TGTGCCAGCAGTCCAGGGAAGGAGACCCAGTACTTC.

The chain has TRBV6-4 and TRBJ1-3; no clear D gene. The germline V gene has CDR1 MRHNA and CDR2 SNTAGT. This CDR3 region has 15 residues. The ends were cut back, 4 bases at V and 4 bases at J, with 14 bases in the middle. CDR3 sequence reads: CASSGHSREGNTIYF. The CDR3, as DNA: TGTGCCAGCAGTGGGCACAGCCGAGAGGGAAACACCATATATTTT.

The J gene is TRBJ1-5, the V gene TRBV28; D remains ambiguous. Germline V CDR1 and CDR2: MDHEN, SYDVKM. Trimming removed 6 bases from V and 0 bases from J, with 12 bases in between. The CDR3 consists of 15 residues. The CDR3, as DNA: TGTGCCAGCAGAAGTAGAGGGTCTAGCAATCAGCCCCAGCATTTT. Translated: CASRSRGSSNQPQHF.

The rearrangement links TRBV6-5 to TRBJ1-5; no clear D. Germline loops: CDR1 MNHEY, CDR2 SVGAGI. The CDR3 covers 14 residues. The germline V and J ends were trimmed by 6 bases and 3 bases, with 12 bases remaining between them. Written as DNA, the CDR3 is TGTGCCAGCAGCCGACTGGGTGACAATCAGCCCCAGCATTTT. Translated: CASSRLGDNQPQHF.

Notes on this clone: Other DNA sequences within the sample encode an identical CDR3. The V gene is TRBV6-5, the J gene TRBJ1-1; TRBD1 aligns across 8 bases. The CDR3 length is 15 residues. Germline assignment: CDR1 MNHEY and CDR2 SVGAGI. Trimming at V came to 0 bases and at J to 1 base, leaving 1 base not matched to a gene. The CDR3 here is CASSYSTGANTEAFF. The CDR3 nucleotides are TGTGCCAGCAGTTACTCGACAGGGGCGAACACTGAAGCTTTCTTT.

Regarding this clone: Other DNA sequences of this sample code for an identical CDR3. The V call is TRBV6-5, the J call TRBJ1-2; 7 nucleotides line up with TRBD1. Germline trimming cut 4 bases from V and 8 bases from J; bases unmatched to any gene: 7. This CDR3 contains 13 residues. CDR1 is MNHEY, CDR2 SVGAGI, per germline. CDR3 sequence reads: CASSSDRERGYTF. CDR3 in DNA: TGTGCCAGCAGTTCCGACAGGGAGAGGGGCTACACCTTC.

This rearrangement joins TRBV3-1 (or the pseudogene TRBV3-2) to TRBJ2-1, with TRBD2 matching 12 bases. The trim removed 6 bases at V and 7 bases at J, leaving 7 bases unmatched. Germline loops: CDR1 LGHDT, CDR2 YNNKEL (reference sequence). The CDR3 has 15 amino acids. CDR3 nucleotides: TGTGCCAGCAGGCCTAGCGGGAGGGCCGGGAATGAGCAGTTCTTC. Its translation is CASRPSGRAGNEQFF.

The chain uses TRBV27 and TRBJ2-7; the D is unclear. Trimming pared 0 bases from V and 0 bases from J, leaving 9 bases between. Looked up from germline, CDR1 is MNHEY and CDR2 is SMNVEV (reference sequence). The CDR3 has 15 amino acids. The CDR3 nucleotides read TGTGCCAGCAGTTTATCGTCAGGCAGCTCCTACGAGCAGTACTTC. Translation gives CASSLSSGSSYEQYF.

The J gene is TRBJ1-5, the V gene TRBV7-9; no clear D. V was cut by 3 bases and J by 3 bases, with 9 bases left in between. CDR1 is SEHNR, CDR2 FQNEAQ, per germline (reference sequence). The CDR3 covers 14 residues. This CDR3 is CASSFDTHNQPQHF. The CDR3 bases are TGTGCCAGCAGCTTTGACACCCACAATCAGCCCCAGCATTTT. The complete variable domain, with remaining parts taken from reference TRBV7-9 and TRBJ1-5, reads DTGVSQNPRHKITKRGQNVTFRCDPISEHNRLYWYRQTLGQGPEFLTYFQNEAQLEKSRLLSDRFSAERPKGSFSTLEIQRTEQGDSAMYLCASSFDTHNQPQHFGDGTRLSIL.

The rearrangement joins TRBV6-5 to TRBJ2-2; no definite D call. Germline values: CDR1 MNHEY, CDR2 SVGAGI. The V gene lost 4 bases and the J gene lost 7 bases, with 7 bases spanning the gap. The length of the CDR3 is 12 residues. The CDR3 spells CASSFPLGELFF. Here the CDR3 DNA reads TGTGCCAGCAGTTTCCCCCTCGGGGAGCTGTTTTTT.

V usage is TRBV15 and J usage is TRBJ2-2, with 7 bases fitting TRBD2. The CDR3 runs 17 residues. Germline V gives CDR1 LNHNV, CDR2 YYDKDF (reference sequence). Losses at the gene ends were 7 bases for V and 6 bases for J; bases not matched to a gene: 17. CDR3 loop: CATNQLTSFKFAGELFF. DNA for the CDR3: TGTGCCACCAATCAATTGACTAGCTTTAAATTTGCCGGGGAGCTGTTTTTT.

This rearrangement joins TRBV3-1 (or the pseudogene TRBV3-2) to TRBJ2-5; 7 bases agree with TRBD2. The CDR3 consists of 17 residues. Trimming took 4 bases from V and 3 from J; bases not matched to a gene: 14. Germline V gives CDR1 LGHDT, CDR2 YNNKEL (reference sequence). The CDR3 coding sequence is TGTGCCAGCAGCCGGGGCCTAACCGGGACTAACAAAGAGACCCAGTACTTC. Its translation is CASSRGLTGTNKETQYF.